A selection of T cell receptor beta chains follows, all from one sample in a study of blood T cell repertoires in COVID-19. Profiled with immunoSEQ multiplex PCR; TCRdb holds only in-frame clones, not every one. Of a few hundred thousand clones listed, 86% are singletons. Specimen: peripheral blood. The receptors originated from a man aged 18 to 30 with active or convalescent COVID-19. Each CDR3 is given with its conserved first and last residue. A D gene is named only where the DNA matches it firmly. Not all rows give a size; the values are once, few, many and, for expanded clones, a class.

J gene: TRBJ2-1; clone size: -; D gene: TRBD2; V gene: TRBV19; CDR3 DNA: TGTGCCAGTAGTGAAATAGGGAGGGGCAATGAGCAGTTCTTC; CDR3 protein: CASSEIGRGNEQFF
J gene: TRBJ1-4; clone size: -; D gene: TRBD1; V gene: TRBV27; CDR3 DNA: TGTGCCACCCGGAAGACAGGGAGTGAAAAACTGTTTTTT; CDR3 protein: CATRKTGSEKLFF
J gene: TRBJ1-2; clone size: -; D gene: -; V gene: TRBV28; CDR3 DNA: TGTGCCAGCAGGAGAAGCGGGGCCCACAACGGCCTATATGGCTACACCTTC; CDR3 protein: CASRRSGAHNGLYGYTF
J gene: TRBJ2-5; clone size: -; D gene: TRBD2; V gene: TRBV19; CDR3 DNA: TGTGCCAGTAGTAAGGTAGCTAGCGGGCGGCAAGAGACCCAGTACTTC; CDR3 protein: CASSKVASGRQETQYF
J gene: TRBJ1-1; clone size: -; D gene: -; V gene: TRBV7-3; CDR3 DNA: TGTGCCAGCAGCACGGACAAGAACACTGAAGCTTTCTTT; CDR3 protein: CASSTDKNTEAFF
J gene: TRBJ1-3; clone size: -; D gene: -; V gene: TRBV19; CDR3 DNA: TGTGCCAGTAGTAATCTGGGCAGAACTGGAAACACCATATATTTT; CDR3 protein: CASSNLGRTGNTIYF
J gene: TRBJ2-7; clone size: -; D gene: TRBD2; V gene: TRBV12-5; CDR3 DNA: TGTGCTAGTGCCGTCCGGGGGGAGAACTACGAGCAGTACTTC; CDR3 protein: CASAVRGENYEQYF
J gene: TRBJ1-2; clone size: few; D gene: -; V gene: TRBV4-1; CDR3 DNA: TGCGCCAGCAGCCAAGAGAGGCGGGGTTCCTATGGCTACACCTTC; CDR3 protein: CASSQERRGSYGYTF
J gene: TRBJ2-1; clone size: -; D gene: -; V gene: TRBV3-1/TRBV3-2; CDR3 DNA: TGTGCCAGCAGCCACTCCCCGGGGGGACAAACTTTTGGCGGCTGGGGTCCTGAGCAGTTCTTC; CDR3 protein: CASSHSPGGQTFGGWGPEQFF
J gene: TRBJ2-2; clone size: once; D gene: -; V gene: TRBV5-4; CDR3 DNA: TGTGCCAGCAGCTCGCGGGACACCGGGGAGCTGTTTTTT; CDR3 protein: CASSSRDTGELFF
J gene: TRBJ2-1; clone size: -; D gene: -; V gene: TRBV6-1; CDR3 DNA: TGTGCCAGCAGTGAACCGCAGAGGGAAGAGTTCTTC; CDR3 protein: CASSEPQREEFF
J gene: TRBJ2-3; clone size: -; D gene: -; V gene: TRBV18; CDR3 DNA: TGTGCCAGCTCACTAGTAGCACCTCGGAAAGATACGCAGTATTTT; CDR3 protein: CASSLVAPRKDTQYF
J gene: TRBJ1-1; clone size: few; D gene: TRBD1; V gene: TRBV7-9; CDR3 DNA: TGTGCCAGCAGCCCCGGGACAGCCACTGAAGCTTTCTTT; CDR3 protein: CASSPGTATEAFF
J gene: TRBJ1-1; clone size: -; D gene: TRBD1; V gene: TRBV5-1; CDR3 DNA: TGCGCCAGCAGCTTTGGGACAGGGTATGGGAACACTGAAGCTTTCTTT; CDR3 protein: CASSFGTGYGNTEAFF
J gene: TRBJ1-3; clone size: -; D gene: -; V gene: TRBV4-1; CDR3 DNA: TGCGCCAGCAGCCAAGAATCAGGGCACTCTGGAAACACCATATATTTT; CDR3 protein: CASSQESGHSGNTIYF
J gene: TRBJ1-4; clone size: -; D gene: TRBD1; V gene: TRBV15; CDR3 DNA: TGTGCCACCAGGAACCCCGGACAGGGTGGGGAAAAACTGTTTTTT; CDR3 protein: CATRNPGQGGEKLFF
J gene: TRBJ2-1; clone size: -; D gene: TRBD1; V gene: TRBV27; CDR3 DNA: TGTGCCAGCCGAGACAGGGGGCAAATTTACTACAATGAGCAGTTCTTC; CDR3 protein: CASRDRGQIYYNEQFF
J gene: TRBJ2-7; clone size: few; D gene: TRBD2; V gene: TRBV28; CDR3 DNA: TGTGCCAGCAGTTTACCCGGGGGGGTGCTGGAGCAGTACTTC; CDR3 protein: CASSLPGGVLEQYF
J gene: TRBJ1-1; clone size: -; D gene: -; V gene: TRBV7-9; CDR3 DNA: TGTGCCAGCAGCCCGATCGGCACTGAAGCTTTCTTT; CDR3 protein: CASSPIGTEAFF
J gene: TRBJ2-2; clone size: -; D gene: -; V gene: TRBV5-1; CDR3 DNA: TGCGCCAGCAGCTTGCTTGCGCGGGAGAACACCGGGGAGCTGTTTTTT; CDR3 protein: CASSLLARENTGELFF
J gene: TRBJ2-7; clone size: -; D gene: TRBD1; V gene: TRBV19; CDR3 DNA: TGTGCCAGTAGTATAGTGGACAGGGCCGAGCAGTACTTC; CDR3 protein: CASSIVDRAEQYF
J gene: TRBJ1-6; clone size: -; D gene: TRBD1; V gene: TRBV3-1/TRBV3-2; CDR3 DNA: TGTGCCAGCAGCCAAAAGGGACAGGGTAAAGGATCACCCCTCCACTTT; CDR3 protein: CASSQKGQGKGSPLHF
J gene: TRBJ1-5; clone size: -; D gene: TRBD1; V gene: TRBV28; CDR3 DNA: TGTGCCAGCAGTTTTAGAGGACAGGGTCCTTACCAGCCCCAGCATTTT; CDR3 protein: CASSFRGQGPYQPQHF
J gene: TRBJ2-7; clone size: -; D gene: TRBD2; V gene: TRBV9; CDR3 DNA: TGTGCCAGCAGCGTCGGGACTAGTAATTCCTACGAGCAGTACTTC; CDR3 protein: CASSVGTSNSYEQYF
J gene: TRBJ1-3; clone size: -; D gene: TRBD1; V gene: TRBV5-1; CDR3 DNA: TGCGCCAGCAGCCCAACAGGGGACTCTGGAAACACCATATATTTT; CDR3 protein: CASSPTGDSGNTIYF
J gene: TRBJ2-5; clone size: -; D gene: TRBD1; V gene: TRBV16; CDR3 DNA: TGTGCCAGCAGCCGGGGACAGGTTGGGGAGACCCAGTACTTC; CDR3 protein: CASSRGQVGETQYF
J gene: TRBJ1-2; clone size: -; D gene: -; V gene: TRBV19; CDR3 DNA: TGTGCCAGTAGCATTTTTTTGGGAGCCGGCGGCTACACCTTC; CDR3 protein: CASSIFLGAGGYTF